These T cell receptor beta chains were read from a single sample in a study of T cell responses to AZD1222 COVID-19 vaccine. TCRdb's table, derived via immunoSEQ multiplex PCR, lists solely in-frame clones and lacks some. The table records 65,000 to 85,000 clones, about 88% of them present only once. Material: peripheral blood, obtained on day 0 of AZD1222 vaccination. Source of these receptors: an adult in good health. Each CDR3 is given with its conserved first and last residue. Each record gives: CDR3 protein, CDR3 length, V gene, D gene. The D gene is left open where the match is weak.

CATSRDHSYEQYF	13	TRBV15	-
CASSSGTVGTDTQYF	15	TRBV11-3	TRBD1
CATSRDNGLYGYTF	14	TRBV15	-
CASSTEGANYGYTF	14	TRBV2	TRBD1
CASSQEPGLGLNEQFF	16	TRBV3-1/TRBV3-2	TRBD2
CAWRRWGPGNTEAFF	15	TRBV30	-
CASSQEYRWGNTIYF	15	TRBV4-3	-
CASSTSGGFTGELFF	15	TRBV19	TRBD2
CASSFPAGTEASVF	14	TRBV7-2	TRBD1
CASNGQLYNEQFF	13	TRBV19	-
CASSQDGFSYGYTF	14	TRBV4-3	-
CASSLSGGSEAFF	13	TRBV12-3/TRBV12-4	-
CASSLAGMNTEAFF	14	TRBV11-2	-